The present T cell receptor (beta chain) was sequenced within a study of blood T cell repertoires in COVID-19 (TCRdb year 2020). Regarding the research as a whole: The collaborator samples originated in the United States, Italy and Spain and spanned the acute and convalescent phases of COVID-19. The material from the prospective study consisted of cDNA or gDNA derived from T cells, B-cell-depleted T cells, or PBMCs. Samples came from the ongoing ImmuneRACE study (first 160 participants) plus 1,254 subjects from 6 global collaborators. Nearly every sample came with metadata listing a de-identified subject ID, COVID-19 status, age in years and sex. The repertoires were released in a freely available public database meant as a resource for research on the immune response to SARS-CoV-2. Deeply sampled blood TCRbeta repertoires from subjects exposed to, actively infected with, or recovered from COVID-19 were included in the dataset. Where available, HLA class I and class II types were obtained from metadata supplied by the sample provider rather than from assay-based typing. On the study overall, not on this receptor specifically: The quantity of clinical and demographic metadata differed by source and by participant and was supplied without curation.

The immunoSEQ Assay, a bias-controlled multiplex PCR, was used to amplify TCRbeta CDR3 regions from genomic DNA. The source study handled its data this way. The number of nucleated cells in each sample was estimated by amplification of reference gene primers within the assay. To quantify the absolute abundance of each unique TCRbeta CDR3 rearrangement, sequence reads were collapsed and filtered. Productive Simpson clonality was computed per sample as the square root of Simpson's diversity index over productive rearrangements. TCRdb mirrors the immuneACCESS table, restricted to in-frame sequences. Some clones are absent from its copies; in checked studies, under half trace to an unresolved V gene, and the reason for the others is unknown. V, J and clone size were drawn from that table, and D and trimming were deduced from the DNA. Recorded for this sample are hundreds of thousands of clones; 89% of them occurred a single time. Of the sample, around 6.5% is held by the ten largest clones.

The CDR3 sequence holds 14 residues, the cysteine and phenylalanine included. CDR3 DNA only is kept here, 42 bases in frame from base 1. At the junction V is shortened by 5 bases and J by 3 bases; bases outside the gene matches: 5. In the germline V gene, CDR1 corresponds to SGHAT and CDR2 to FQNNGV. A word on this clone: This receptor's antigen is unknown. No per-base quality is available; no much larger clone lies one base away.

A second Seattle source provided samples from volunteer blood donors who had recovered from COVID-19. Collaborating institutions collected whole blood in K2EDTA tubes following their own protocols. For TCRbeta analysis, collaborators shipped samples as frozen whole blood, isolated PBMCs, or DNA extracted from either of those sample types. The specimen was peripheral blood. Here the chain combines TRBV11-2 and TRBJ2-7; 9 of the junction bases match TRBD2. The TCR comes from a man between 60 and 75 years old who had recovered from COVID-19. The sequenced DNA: TGTGCCAGCAGCCATAGCGGGAGTTTCTACGAGCAGTACTTC. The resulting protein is CASSHSGSFYEQYF. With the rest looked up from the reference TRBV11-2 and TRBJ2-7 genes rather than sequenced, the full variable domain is EAGVAQSPRYKIIEKRQSVAFWCNPISGHATLYWYQQILGQGPKLLIQFQNNGVVDDSQLPKDRFSAERLKGVDSTLKIQPAKLEDSAVYLCASSHSGSFYEQYFGPGTRLTVT.